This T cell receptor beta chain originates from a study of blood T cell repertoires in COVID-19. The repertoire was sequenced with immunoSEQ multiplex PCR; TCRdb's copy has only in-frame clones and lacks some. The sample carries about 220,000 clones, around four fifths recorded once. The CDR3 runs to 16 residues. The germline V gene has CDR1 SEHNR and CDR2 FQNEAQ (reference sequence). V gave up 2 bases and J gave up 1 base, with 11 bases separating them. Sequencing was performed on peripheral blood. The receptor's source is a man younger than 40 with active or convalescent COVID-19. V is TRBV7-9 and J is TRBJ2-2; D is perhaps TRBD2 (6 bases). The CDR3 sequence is CASSLNFGGNTGELFF. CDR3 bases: TGTGCCAGCAGCTTAAATTTCGGGGGGAACACCGGGGAGCTGTTTTTT.